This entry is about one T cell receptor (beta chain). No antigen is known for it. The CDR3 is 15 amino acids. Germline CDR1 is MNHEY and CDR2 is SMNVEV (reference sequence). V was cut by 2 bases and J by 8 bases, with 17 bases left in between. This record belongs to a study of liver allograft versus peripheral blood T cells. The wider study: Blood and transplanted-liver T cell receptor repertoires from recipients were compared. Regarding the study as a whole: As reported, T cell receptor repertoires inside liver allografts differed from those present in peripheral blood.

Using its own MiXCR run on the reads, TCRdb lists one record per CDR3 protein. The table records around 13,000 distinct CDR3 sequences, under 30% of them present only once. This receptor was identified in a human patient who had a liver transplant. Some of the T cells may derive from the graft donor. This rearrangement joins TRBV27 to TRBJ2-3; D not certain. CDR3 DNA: TGTGCCAGCAGTTTAATCGCGGCGGAACGAGGTACGCAGTATTTT. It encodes CASSLIAAERGTQYF.